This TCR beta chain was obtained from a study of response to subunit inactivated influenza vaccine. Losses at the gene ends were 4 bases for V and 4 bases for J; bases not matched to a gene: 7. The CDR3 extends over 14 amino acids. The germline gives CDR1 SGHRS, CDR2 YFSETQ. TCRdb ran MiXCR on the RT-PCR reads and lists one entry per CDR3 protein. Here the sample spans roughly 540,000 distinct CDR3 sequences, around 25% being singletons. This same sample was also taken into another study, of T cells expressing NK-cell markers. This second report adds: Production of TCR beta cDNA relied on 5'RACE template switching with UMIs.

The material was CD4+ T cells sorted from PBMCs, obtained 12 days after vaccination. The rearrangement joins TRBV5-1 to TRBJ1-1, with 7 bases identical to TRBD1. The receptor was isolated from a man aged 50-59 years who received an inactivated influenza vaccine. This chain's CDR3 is CASSTTGVSTEAFF. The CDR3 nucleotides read TGCGCCAGCAGCACAACAGGGGTGAGCACTGAAGCTTTCTTT.